This TCR beta chain was identified in a study of blood T cell repertoires in COVID-19. Across the whole study: Acute and convalescent COVID-19 samples came from the United States, Italy and Spain. In each case, the material was cDNA or gDNA derived from T cells, B-cell-depleted T cells, or PBMCs.

Only a few counts were recorded for this clone. Original methodology: Reference gene primer amplification gave estimated nucleated cell counts. The table came from immunoSEQ multiplex PCR; TCRdb's copy has only in-frame clones and leaves some out. Clone size and V and J calls were adopted from that table, with D and trimming inferred from the DNA. The sample lists about 110,000 clones, around 83% occurring once. This CDR3 comprises 18 residues. This receptor was obtained from a man in his 70s with acute or convalescent COVID-19. The genes are TRBV21-1 and TRBJ1-1; TRBD1, the table's D call, lacks a check against the DNA. TRBV21-1 is a listed pseudogene. The sample was peripheral blood. Here the CDR3 DNA reads TGTGCCAGCAGCAATGGCCGGGGGGACAGGGGGAAGAGCACTGAAGCTTTCTTT. Its translation: CASSNGRGDRGKSTEAFF.